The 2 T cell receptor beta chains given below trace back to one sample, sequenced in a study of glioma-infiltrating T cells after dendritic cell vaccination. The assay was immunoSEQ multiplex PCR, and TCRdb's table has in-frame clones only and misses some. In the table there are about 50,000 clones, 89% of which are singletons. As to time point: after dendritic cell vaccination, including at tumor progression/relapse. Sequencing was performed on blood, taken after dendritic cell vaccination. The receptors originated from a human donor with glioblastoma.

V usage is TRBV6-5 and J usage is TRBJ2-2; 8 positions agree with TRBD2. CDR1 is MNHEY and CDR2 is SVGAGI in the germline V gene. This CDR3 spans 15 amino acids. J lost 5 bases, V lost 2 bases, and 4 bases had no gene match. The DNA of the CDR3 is TGTGCCAGCAGTTACAACGGGGGGGGGACCGGGGAGCTGTTTTTT. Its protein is CASSYNGGGTGELFF.

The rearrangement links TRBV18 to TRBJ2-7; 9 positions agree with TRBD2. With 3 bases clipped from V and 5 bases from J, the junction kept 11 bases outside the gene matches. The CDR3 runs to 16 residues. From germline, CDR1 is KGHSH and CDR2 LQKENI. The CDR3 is CASSPQAGGYGDEQYF. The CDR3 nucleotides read TGTGCCAGCTCACCTCAAGCGGGAGGATACGGAGACGAGCAGTACTTC.